This T cell receptor (beta chain) was profiled in a study of T cells in Graves' hyperthyroidism and ophthalmopathy. Notes on the study in general: Blood also carried most thyroid clonotypes expanded above 0.001.

Any patient presenting with uncontrolled infection, other autoimmune disease, pregnancy or lactation was left out. This clonotype appeared a single time. As yet, its antigen is unknown. One base away lies a much larger clone, so this may be a sequencing read error. Researchers took RNA transcripts and amplified the TCR beta CDR3 regions from them. TCR CDR3 underwent first-round RT-PCR with the HTBI primer set. Each CDR3 protein is one row after TCRdb ran MiXCR on the multiplex PCR reads. Here the sample spans under 400,000 distinct CDR3 sequences, 13% being singletons. Germline V lookup: CDR1 SGHRS, CDR2 YFSETQ. This CDR3 has 14 residues. Unmatched junction bases numbered 2, after V lost 7 bases and J lost 1 base.

The chain has TRBV5-1 and TRBJ2-1; 10 bases align to TRBD2. The TCR was taken from a woman aged 18-30 years with Graves' hyperthyroidism. Sample: blood. CDR3 loop: CASWTSGSYNEQFF. The CDR3 region has the DNA TGCGCCAGCTGGACTAGCGGATCCTACAATGAGCAGTTCTTC.